The present entry profiles one T cell receptor beta chain with its context. This record belongs to a study of control samples from healthy donors and cancer patients. The CDR3 loop spans 15 amino acids. Trimming cost V 3 bases and J 6 bases, with 16 bases left between them. Germline V lookup: CDR1 MNHEY, CDR2 SMNVEV (reference sequence). TCRdb's table, derived via immunoSEQ multiplex PCR, lists solely in-frame clones and lacks some. The table lists about 80,000 clones, around 92% of them singletons. The origin of this receptor is a man aged 45-60 years in good health. Source material: blood. The chain has TRBV27 and TRBJ2-3; D gene uncertain. DNA of the CDR3: TGTGCCAGCAGTTTTCGGGCGTACCTTGGGGATACGCAGTATTTT. Its translation is CASSFRAYLGDTQYF.